This note documents a single T cell receptor beta chain sequence. Its target is unknown. Per donor, a minimum of one pre-ART and a minimum of two post-ART PBMC samples were available. Before they underwent DNA extraction, samples held roughly 0.95-11 million cryopreserved PBMC. Germline V lookup: CDR1 GTSNPN, CDR2 SVGIG (reference sequence). This CDR3 has 13 residues. V lost 0 bases to trimming and J lost 2 bases, with 8 bases between them. This entry comes from a study of long-term antiretroviral therapy in people with HIV. Study-level findings and limits: ART preceded a rise in diversity that nonetheless stayed lower than in transplant donor controls.

Sequencing used immunoSEQ v3.0 at survey level. Per-sample sequencing targets were 40,000-50,000 T-cell genomes. The protocol was immunoSEQ multiplex PCR, while the TCRdb copy is restricted to in-frame clones and leaves out a portion. The sample lists 20,000 to 25,000 clones, about four fifths occurring once. The sequence came from a middle-aged man with HIV. The V gene is TRBV30, the J gene TRBJ2-7, with D perhaps being TRBD1 or TRBD2 (5 bases each). Source: unsorted PBMCs, taken 0.3 years after starting antiretroviral therapy. CDR3 bases: TGTGCCTGGAGTGTACCGGGACCCTACGAGCAGTACTTC. This translates into CAWSVPGPYEQYF.